This T cell receptor (beta chain) originates from a study of beta chain features in type 1 diabetes. Study at large: Sorted cell examination encompassed about 110,000,000 cells across all samples.

Reverse transcription of all isolated RNA meant that expressed TCRB transcripts were sequenced. Profiling relied on immunoSEQ multiplex PCR, and the TCRdb table lists in-frame clones only, not all of them. The sample holds 250,000 to 300,000 clones, around 22% seen once. Sorting with CD45RO/CCR7/CD25/CD127/CD95/CD27 yielded naive, central memory, regulatory and stem-like memory CD4+ cells. As to this clone: The antigen remains undetermined.

Trimming cost V 2 bases and J 0 bases, with 13 bases left between them. The length of the CDR3 is 16 residues. Germline assignment: CDR1 SGHRS and CDR2 YFSETQ. Notes on the study in general: Within each of all four CD4+ subsets, Type 1 diabetes patients had TCRB CDR3s that were moderately but significantly shorter. Lower insertion and higher deletion counts appeared at VDJ junctions in type 1 diabetes patients. The study found that naive, central memory and Treg TCRB repertoires appeared more similar in patients than in healthy donors.

This chain joins TRBV5-1 and TRBJ2-3; a weak D match, TRBD2 (5 bases). What was sequenced was naive CD4+ T cells from blood. This receptor was obtained from a woman younger than 45 with type 1 diabetes. This chain's CDR3 is CASSLSGSSSTDTQYF. For the CDR3, the DNA is TGCGCCAGCAGCTTATCGGGGTCTTCTAGCACAGATACGCAGTATTTT.